This is a list of T cell receptor beta chains from one sample in a study of OX40 agonist ivuxolimab in advanced cancers. Profiled with immunoSEQ multiplex PCR; TCRdb holds only in-frame clones, not every one. The repertoire has roughly 43,000 clones, around 90% of them found once; the top ten carry 56%. Specimen: CD4+ or CD8+ T cells sorted from blood, collected in a trial of the OX40 agonist ivuxolimab. These receptors were obtained from an adult with an advanced solid tumor such as melanoma, head and neck, liver or kidney cancer. CDR3s include the opening cysteine and the closing phenylalanine or tryptophan. The D gene is left open where the match is weak. Clone size, where shown, is once, few, many, or a class for clones that have expanded.

.	.	TRBV9	TRBJ1-4	CASSVGSGGGEKLFF	TGTGCCAGCAGCGTAGGGTCTGGTGGTGGGGAAAAACTGTTTTTT
.	.	TRBV5-1	TRBJ1-5	CASRPTGGVDQPQHF	TGCGCCAGCAGACCAACAGGAGGGGTAGACCAGCCCCAGCATTTT
TRBD1	.	TRBV6-5	TRBJ1-6	CASSTTGTTSPLHF	TGTGCCAGCAGTACGACAGGGACGACTTCACCCCTCCACTTT
TRBD1	.	TRBV14	TRBJ1-2	CASSQVAGTGQGYTF	TGTGCCAGCAGCCAAGTTGCGGGGACAGGTCAAGGCTACACCTTC
.	.	TRBV19	TRBJ2-1	CASSMGGGGYNEQFF	TGTGCCAGTAGTATGGGAGGGGGCGGCTACAATGAGCAGTTCTTC
.	many	TRBV5-1	TRBJ2-2	CASSQQFTGELFF	TGCGCCAGCAGCCAACAGTTCACCGGGGAGCTGTTTTTT
TRBD1	once	TRBV2	TRBJ1-5	CAGTGGGGQPQHF	TGTGCCGGAACAGGGGGCGGGGGTCAGCCCCAGCATTTT
.	.	TRBV30	TRBJ1-5	CAWTAGSGRQPQHF	TGTGCCTGGACCGCAGGCTCAGGGAGGCAGCCCCAGCATTTT
TRBD1	.	TRBV11-3	TRBJ2-5	CASSPGQGAKTQYF	TGTGCCAGCAGCCCGGGACAGGGAGCGAAGACCCAGTACTTC
TRBD1	.	TRBV19	TRBJ2-3	CASSMQGVASTDTQYF	TGTGCCAGTAGTATGCAGGGGGTTGCTAGCACAGATACGCAGTATTTT
TRBD1	.	TRBV11-3	TRBJ2-3	CASQTGTDTDTQYF	TGTGCCAGTCAGACGGGGACAGACACAGATACGCAGTATTTT
.	.	TRBV9	TRBJ2-7	CASSARQQPSLGEQYF	TGTGCCAGCAGCGCCAGACAGCAACCCTCCCTCGGCGAGCAGTACTTC
.	.	TRBV11-2	TRBJ1-6	CASSLDPRDTLSYSPLHF	TGTGCCAGCAGCTTGGACCCGCGGGACACCCTTTCGTATTCACCCCTCCACTTT
.	.	TRBV21-1	TRBJ1-1	CASSKHRDRRLMNTEAFF	TGTGCCAGCAGCAAACACCGGGACCGGCGCCTCATGAACACTGAAGCTTTCTTT
.	.	TRBV15	TRBJ2-6	CATSTSGQYSGANVLTF	TGTGCCACCAGCACTAGCGGACAGTACTCTGGGGCCAACGTCCTGACTTTC
.	.	TRBV11-2	TRBJ1-1	CASSQRQTNTEAFF	TGTGCCAGCAGCCAGAGGCAGACTAACACTGAAGCTTTCTTT